This T cell receptor (beta chain) is drawn from a study of early T cells in non-severe SARS-CoV-2 infection. Germline V gives CDR1 SGHVS, CDR2 FQNEAQ. The CDR3 covers 16 residues. V shed 9 bases, J shed 5 bases, and the junction held 11 bases outside the gene matches. This clonotype was observed at least ten times. TCRdb itself ran the 5' RACE reads through MiXCR, one entry per CDR3 protein. The sample lists more than 65,000 distinct CDR3 sequences, more than 3.5% occurring once. The TCR sequence derives from an adult who was a healthcare worker with PCR-confirmed SARS-CoV-2 infection or an uninfected control (not recorded which). The donor label of this sample is uncertain. The sequencing used whole blood, collected at baseline. The chain employs TRBV7-8 and TRBJ2-2; 11 bases map to TRBD2. The CDR3, as DNA: TGTGCCAGTAATCTAGCGGGGGGCGCCCGGACCGGGGAGCTGTTTTTT. Its protein is CASNLAGGARTGELFF. Using reference TRBV7-8 and TRBJ2-2 for the parts outside the CDR3, the full variable domain is GAGVSQSPRYKVAKRGQDVALRCDPISGHVSLFWYQQALGQGPEFLTYFQNEAQLDKSGLPSDRFFAERPEGSVSTLKIQRTQQEDSAVYLCASNLAGGARTGELFFGEGSRLTVL.